Below are 17 T cell receptor beta chains sequenced from a single sample in a study of graft-versus-host responses after intestinal transplantation. Clones were sequenced by immunoSEQ multiplex PCR, and TCRdb holds only the in-frame ones, with some missing. The table shows under 100,000 clones, with roughly 80% occurring only once. No antigen has been assigned to these receptors. The sequenced sample was unstimulated CD4+ T cells sorted from spleen or lymph node cells, obtained before intestinal transplant. The receptor source for this set is a human donor who received an intestinal transplant.

This clone has a single count. The CDR3 region is CASSLAPGYGYTF. The CDR3 region has the DNA TGCGCCAGCAGCTTGGCCCCAGGGTATGGCTACACCTTC. The chain is built from TRBV5-1 and TRBJ1-2; tentative D call: TRBD1 (5 bases). The CDR3 spans 13 residues. Germline assignment: CDR1 SGHRS and CDR2 YFSETQ. Trimming pared 0 bases from V and 5 bases from J, leaving 8 bases between.

The chain joins TRBV5-1 to TRBJ2-3; a possible D gene is TRBD2 (6 bases). Germline-derived CDR1 and CDR2 are SGHRS and YFSETQ. The CDR3 loop spans 16 amino acids. The V gene lost 0 bases and the J gene lost 0 bases, with 11 bases spanning the gap. CDR3 sequence (DNA): TGCGCCAGCAGCTTGGAGGGGACTCTAAGCACAGATACGCAGTATTTT. This sequence encodes CASSLEGTLSTDTQYF. The whole variable domain, remainder taken from reference TRBV5-1 and TRBJ2-3, is KAGVTQTPRYLIKTRGQQVTLSCSPISGHRSVSWYQQTPGQGLQFLFEYFSETQRNKGNFPGRFSGRQFSNSRSEMNVSTLELGDSALYLCASSLEGTLSTDTQYFGPGTRLTVL.

The gene calls are TRBV11-3 and TRBJ2-2, with a possible D match to TRBD2 (7 bases). Trimming cost V 3 bases and J 4 bases, with 15 bases left between them. CDR3 length: 16 residues. Germline V CDR1 and CDR2: SGHNT, YENEEA. CDR3 nucleotides: TGTGCCAGCAGCTTTGGAGGGGGGGTTGGCACCGGGGAGCTGTTTTTT. Its translation: CASSFGGGVGTGELFF.

In DNA, the CDR3 is TGTGCCAGCAGTGAAGCGAAGGCTAGTTGGTACACCGGGGAGCTGTTTTTT. Amino acids: CASSEAKASWYTGELFF. V and J are TRBV6-1 and TRBJ2-2, with D uncertain. Trimming removed 0 bases at V and 3 bases at J, with 14 bases between. The CDR3 is made up of 17 amino acids. The germline gives CDR1 MNHNS, CDR2 SASEGT.

V and J are TRBV5-1 and TRBJ1-5; 9 nucleotides agree with TRBD1. Germline-derived CDR1 and CDR2 are SGHRS and YFSETQ. The CDR3 spans 14 residues. V lost 3 bases to trimming and J lost 8 bases; unmatched junction nucleotides: 6. The CDR3 nucleotides are TGCGCCAGCAGCTGGGGACAGGGAGGGGAGCCCCAGCATTTT. Translating it yields CASSWGQGGEPQHF. Full variable domain (remainder filled in from reference TRBV5-1 and TRBJ1-5): KAGVTQTPRYLIKTRGQQVTLSCSPISGHRSVSWYQQTPGQGLQFLFEYFSETQRNKGNFPGRFSGRQFSNSRSEMNVSTLELGDSALYLCASSWGQGGEPQHFGDGTRLSIL.

V gene TRBV9 combines with J gene TRBJ2-7, with 9 positions matching TRBD1. Trimming cost V 4 bases and J 4 bases; bases outside gene matches: 6. Germline CDR1 reads SGDLS; CDR2 reads YYNGEE. This CDR3 has 14 amino acids. The CDR3 bases are TGTGCCAGCAGCCGGGGACAGGGTGCATACGAGCAGTACTTC. Translation gives CASSRGQGAYEQYF. The whole variable domain, filled in from reference TRBV9 and TRBJ2-7, reads DSGVTQTPKHLITATGQRVTLRCSPRSGDLSVYWYQQSLDQGLQFLIQYYNGEERAKGNILERFSAQQFPDLHSELNLSSLELGDSALYFCASSRGQGAYEQYFGPGTRLTVT.

The J gene is TRBJ2-7, the V gene TRBV23-1; D might be TRBD2 (6 bases). TRBV23-1 is known as an ORF, though its function is uncertain. This CDR3 spans 16 amino acids. V was trimmed by 0 bases and J by 5 bases, leaving 17 bases between them. The CDR3 region is CASSQSSAVRGHEQYF. The CDR3 DNA reads TGCGCCAGCAGTCAATCCTCAGCAGTGCGGGGCCACGAGCAGTACTTC.

The chain carries TRBV6-6 and TRBJ2-7, with 8 nucleotides matching TRBD1. With 2 bases clipped from V and 12 bases from J, the junction kept 9 bases outside the gene matches. The length of the CDR3 is 13 residues. Germline V gene sequence: CDR1 MNHNY, CDR2 SVGAGI (reference sequence). This CDR3 reads CASSYEQGVVGYF. The CDR3 DNA follows: TGTGCCAGCAGTTACGAACAGGGGGTGGTAGGGTACTTC.

J is TRBJ2-1 and V is TRBV4-2; a possible D gene is TRBD2 (6 bases). The CDR3 contains 17 residues. V lost 4 bases and J 5 bases, leaving 21 bases between the germline ends. Germline CDR1 is LGHNA and CDR2 is YNFKEQ. CDR3 DNA sequence: TGTGCCAGCAGCCTCATTGCCGGGGGACGGAGGGACAATGAGCAGTTCTTC. Its translation is CASSLIAGGRRDNEQFF.

CDR3 sequence: CASSGGNYNEQFF. CDR3 coding DNA: TGTGCCAGCAGCGGCGGGAACTACAATGAGCAGTTCTTC. The chain couples TRBV9 to TRBJ2-1, with a tentative D call TRBD2 (6 bases). Per germline, CDR1 SGDLS and CDR2 YYNGEE. V was shortened by 3 bases and J by 3 bases, with 7 bases between the two germline ends. The length of the CDR3 is 13 residues.

The table lists this clone with a count of one. The chain combines TRBV18 with TRBJ2-5, with D tentatively TRBD2 (6 bases). Germline V gene lookup returns CDR1 KGHSH and CDR2 LQKENI. The CDR3 runs to 13 residues. Trimming pared 3 bases from V and 4 bases from J, leaving 9 bases between. The CDR3 here is CASSPGLLETQYF. CDR3 sequence (DNA): TGTGCCAGCTCACCGGGACTTCTAGAGACCCAGTACTTC.

This sequence joins TRBV19 and TRBJ2-7; TRBD1 aligns across 7 bases. The CDR3 loop spans 14 amino acids. Germline trimming cut 6 bases from V and 3 bases from J; bases unmatched to any gene: 8. Looked up from germline, CDR1 is LNHDA and CDR2 is SQIVND (reference sequence). CDR3 DNA: TGTGCCAGTAGCCCCAGGGGGAGCCACTACGAGCAGTACTTC. Translated: CASSPRGSHYEQYF.

The chain couples TRBV4-1 to TRBJ2-7; 10 nucleotides agree with TRBD2. The J segment lost 1 base and the V segment lost 0 bases, leaving 3 bases of the junction unmatched. In germline, CDR1 is MGHRA, CDR2 YSYEKL. The CDR3 runs to 16 residues. CDR3 in amino acids: CASSQDEAGGSYEQYF. The CDR3 region has the DNA TGCGCCAGCAGCCAAGACGAAGCGGGAGGGTCCTACGAGCAGTACTTC.

V and J are TRBV18 and TRBJ2-2, with TRBD1 matching over 7 bases. The trim removed 5 bases at V and 3 bases at J, leaving 0 bases unmatched. Germline V gene lookup returns CDR1 KGHSH and CDR2 LQKENI. The CDR3 has 13 amino acids. CDR3 sequence (DNA): TGTGCCAGCTCAGACAGGGACACCGGGGAGCTGTTTTTT. Translated, it gives CASSDRDTGELFF.

This chain links TRBV2 with TRBJ1-3; TRBD1 aligns across 7 bases. The CDR3 has 15 amino acids. CDR1 is SNHLY, CDR2 FYNNEI, per germline. The V gene end was trimmed by 7 bases and the J gene end by 0 bases; junction bases not matched to a gene: 6. The CDR3 loop is CASTRTGSSGNTIYF. The CDR3, as DNA: TGTGCCAGCACCCGGACAGGATCCTCTGGAAACACCATATATTTT.

This chain connects TRBV5-6 to TRBJ1-4; TRBD1 matches 11 bases. The V segment lost 4 bases and the J segment 7 bases; nucleotides outside the gene matches: 6. Germline values: CDR1 SGHDT, CDR2 YYEEEE. This CDR3 has 15 residues. This CDR3 is CASSGGQGAREKLFF. The DNA of the CDR3 is TGTGCCAGCAGCGGAGGACAGGGGGCGCGTGAAAAACTGTTTTTT. The full variable domain, in which reference TRBV5-6 and TRBJ1-4 provide the parts outside the CDR3, is DAGVTQSPTHLIKTRGQQVTLRCSPKSGHDTVSWYQQALGQGPQFIFQYYEEEERQRGNFPDRFSGHQFPNYSSELNVNALLLGDSALYLCASSGGQGAREKLFFGSGTQLSVL.

J is TRBJ2-5 and V is TRBV5-1; D may be TRBD1 (6 bases). V was trimmed by 0 bases and J by 5 bases, leaving 14 bases between them. The germline CDR1 and CDR2 sequences are SGHRS and YFSETQ. The CDR3 has 15 residues. CDR3 in amino acids: CASSLGGTPEETQYF. CDR3 coding DNA: TGCGCCAGCAGCTTGGGGGGGACACCCGAGGAGACCCAGTACTTC.